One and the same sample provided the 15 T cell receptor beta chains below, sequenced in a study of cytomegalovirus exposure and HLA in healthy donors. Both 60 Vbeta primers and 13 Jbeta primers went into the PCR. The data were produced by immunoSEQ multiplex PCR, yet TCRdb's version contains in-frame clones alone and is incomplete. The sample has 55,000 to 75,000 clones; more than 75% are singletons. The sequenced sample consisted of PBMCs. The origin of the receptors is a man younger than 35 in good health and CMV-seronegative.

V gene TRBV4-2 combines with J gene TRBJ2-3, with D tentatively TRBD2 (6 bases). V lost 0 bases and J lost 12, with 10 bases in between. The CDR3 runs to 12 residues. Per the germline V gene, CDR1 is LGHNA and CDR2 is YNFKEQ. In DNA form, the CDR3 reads TGTGCCAGCAGCCAAGATTCGGGACTTCAGTATTTT. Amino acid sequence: CASSQDSGLQYF.

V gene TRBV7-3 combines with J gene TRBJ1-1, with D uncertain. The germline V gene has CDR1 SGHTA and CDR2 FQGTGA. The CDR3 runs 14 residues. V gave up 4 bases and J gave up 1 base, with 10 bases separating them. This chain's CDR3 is CASSYAGRNTEAFF. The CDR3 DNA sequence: TGTGCCAGCAGCTACGCCGGGAGGAACACTGAAGCTTTCTTT.

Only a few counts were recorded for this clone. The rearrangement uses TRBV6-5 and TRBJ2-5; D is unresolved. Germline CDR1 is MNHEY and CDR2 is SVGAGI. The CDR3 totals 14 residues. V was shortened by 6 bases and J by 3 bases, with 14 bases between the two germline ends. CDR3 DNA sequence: TGTGCCAGCAGCCCGATAGGTCAGGAAGAGACCCAGTACTTC. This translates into CASSPIGQEETQYF.

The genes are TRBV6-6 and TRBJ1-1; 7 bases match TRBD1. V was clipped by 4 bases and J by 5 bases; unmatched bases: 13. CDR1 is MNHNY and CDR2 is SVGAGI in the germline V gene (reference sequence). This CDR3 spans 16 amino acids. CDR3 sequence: CASSSQTGGGYTEAFF. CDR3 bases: TGTGCCAGCAGTTCCCAAACGGGAGGGGGCTATACTGAAGCTTTCTTT.

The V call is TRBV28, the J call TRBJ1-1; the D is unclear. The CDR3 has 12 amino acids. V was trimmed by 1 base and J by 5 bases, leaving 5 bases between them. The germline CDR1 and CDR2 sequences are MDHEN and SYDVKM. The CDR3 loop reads CASSLSQTEAFF. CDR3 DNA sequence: TGTGCCAGCAGTTTATCCCAAACTGAAGCTTTCTTT. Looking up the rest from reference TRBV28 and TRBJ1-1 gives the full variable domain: DVKVTQSSRYLVKRTGEKVFLECVQDMDHENMFWYRQDPGLGLRLIYFSYDVKMKEKGDIPEGYSVSREKKERFSLILESASTNQTSMYLCASSLSQTEAFFGQGTRLTVV.

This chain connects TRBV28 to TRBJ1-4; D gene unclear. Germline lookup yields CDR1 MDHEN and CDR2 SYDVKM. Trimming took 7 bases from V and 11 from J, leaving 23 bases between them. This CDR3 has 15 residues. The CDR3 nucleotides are TGTGCCAGCAATCCTATGGACGGGGATCGTTTGAAACTGTTTTTT. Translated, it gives CASNPMDGDRLKLFF.

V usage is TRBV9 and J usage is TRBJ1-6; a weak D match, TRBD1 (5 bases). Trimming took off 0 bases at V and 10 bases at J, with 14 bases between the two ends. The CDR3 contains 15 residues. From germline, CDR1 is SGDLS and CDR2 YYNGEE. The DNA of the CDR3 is TGTGCCAGCAGCGTAGCCACAGGAATAGGATCACCCCTCCACTTT. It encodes CASSVATGIGSPLHF. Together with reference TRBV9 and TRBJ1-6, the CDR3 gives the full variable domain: DSGVTQTPKHLITATGQRVTLRCSPRSGDLSVYWYQQSLDQGLQFLIQYYNGEERAKGNILERFSAQQFPDLHSELNLSSLELGDSALYFCASSVATGIGSPLHFGNGTRLTVT.

The CDR3 region is CASSKPGTLFPDQETQYF. CDR3 in DNA: TGTGCCAGCAGTAAACCCGGGACTCTATTTCCCGATCAAGAGACCCAGTACTTC. The rearrangement uses TRBV25-1 and TRBJ2-5, with a weak D call TRBD2 (6 bases). Germline loops: CDR1 MGHDK, CDR2 SYGVNS. Between the trimmed V and J ends, which lost 5 bases and 2 bases, there was a span of 24 bases. This CDR3 has 18 residues.

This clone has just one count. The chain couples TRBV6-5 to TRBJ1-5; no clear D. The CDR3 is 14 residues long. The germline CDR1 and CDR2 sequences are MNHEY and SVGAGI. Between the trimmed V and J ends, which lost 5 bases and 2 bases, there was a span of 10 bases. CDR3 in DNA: TGTGCCAGCAGTCCCCCCGGTGGCAATCAGCCCCAGCATTTT. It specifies CASSPPGGNQPQHF.

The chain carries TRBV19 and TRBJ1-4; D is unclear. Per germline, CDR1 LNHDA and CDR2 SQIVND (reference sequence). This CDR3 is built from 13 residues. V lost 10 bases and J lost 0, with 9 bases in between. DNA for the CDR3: TGTGCCACCGCGCGGGCAACTAATGAAAAACTGTTTTTT. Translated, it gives CATARATNEKLFF.

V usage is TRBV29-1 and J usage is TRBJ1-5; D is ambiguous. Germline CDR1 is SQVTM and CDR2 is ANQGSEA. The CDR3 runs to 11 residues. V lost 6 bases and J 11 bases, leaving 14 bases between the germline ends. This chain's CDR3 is CSVAREGAQHF. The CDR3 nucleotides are TGCAGCGTCGCTAGAGAGGGAGCCCAGCATTTT.

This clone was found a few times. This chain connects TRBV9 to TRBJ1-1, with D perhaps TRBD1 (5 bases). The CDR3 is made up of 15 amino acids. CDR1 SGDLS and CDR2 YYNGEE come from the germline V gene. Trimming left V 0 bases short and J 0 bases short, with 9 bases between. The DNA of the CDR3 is TGTGCCAGCAGCGTAGTGGAGGGGCTGAACACTGAAGCTTTCTTT. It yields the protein CASSVVEGLNTEAFF.

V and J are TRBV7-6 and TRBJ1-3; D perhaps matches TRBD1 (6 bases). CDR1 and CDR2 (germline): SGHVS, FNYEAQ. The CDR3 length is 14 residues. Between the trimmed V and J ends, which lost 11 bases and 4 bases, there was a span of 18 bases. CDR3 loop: CACLEQGNGNTIYF. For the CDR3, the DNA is TGTGCCTGCCTAGAACAGGGAAACGGAAACACCATATATTTT.

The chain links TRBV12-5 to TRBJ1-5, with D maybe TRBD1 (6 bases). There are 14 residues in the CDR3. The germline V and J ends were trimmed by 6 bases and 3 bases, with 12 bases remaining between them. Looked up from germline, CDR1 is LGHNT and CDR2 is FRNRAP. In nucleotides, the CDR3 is TGTGCTAGTGGGGTTTACAGGGACAATCAGCCCCAGCATTTT. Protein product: CASGVYRDNQPQHF.

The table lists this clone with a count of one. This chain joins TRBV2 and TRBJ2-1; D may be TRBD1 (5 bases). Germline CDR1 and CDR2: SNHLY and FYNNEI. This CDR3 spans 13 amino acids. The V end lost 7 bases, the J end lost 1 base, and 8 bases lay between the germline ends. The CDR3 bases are TGTGCCAGCAATCAGGGTTCCTACAATGAGCAGTTCTTC. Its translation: CASNQGSYNEQFF.